This T cell receptor beta chain was captured in a study of identical twins. The CDR3 length is 15 residues. V trimming: 4 bases; J trimming: 4 bases; junction bases outside the gene matches: 4. Germline CDR1 SGHNT, CDR2 YYREEE (reference sequence). TCRdb reprocessed the 5' RACE reads via MiXCR and lists one record per CDR3 protein. The repertoire includes some 460,000 distinct CDR3 sequences, more than 13% of them detected once, and about 0.52% sits in the top ten. These records were also assigned to another study, of yellow fever vaccine responses in identical twins.

This rearrangement joins TRBV5-4 to TRBJ2-1, with 11 positions matching TRBD2. Sequencing used CD4+ T cells sorted from blood. The TCR sequence derives from a woman aged 18-35 years in good health. The CDR3 is CASSGGLAEYNEQFF. Here the CDR3 DNA reads TGTGCCAGCAGCGGGGGACTAGCGGAGTACAATGAGCAGTTCTTC.